These 14 T cell receptor beta chains were sequenced from one sample in a study of CD8 T cells in Susac syndrome. Roughly 0.45 to 1 ug RNA was reverse transcribed with random hexamers. Each CDR3 protein gets one entry after TCRdb re-called the immunoSEQ multiplex PCR reads with MiXCR. The sample lists around 170,000 distinct CDR3 sequences, just over 90% occurring once. Sequenced: CD4+ T cells from PBMCs. These receptors all stem from a human donor in good health.

The rearrangement links TRBV5-1 to TRBJ2-7; no definite D call. Germline lookup yields CDR1 SGHRS and CDR2 YFSETQ. The CDR3 has 15 amino acids. Trimming took off 4 bases at V and 3 bases at J, with 17 bases between the two ends. CDR3 DNA: TGCGCCAGCAGCCCCGATCGCCTGGGCCTCTACGAGCAGTACTTC. Translated: CASSPDRLGLYEQYF.

The rearrangement links TRBV6-5 to TRBJ1-2; no reliable D call. V was trimmed by 7 bases and J by 4 bases, leaving 16 bases between them. The CDR3 has 14 amino acids. Germline V lookup: CDR1 MNHEY, CDR2 SVGAGI. CDR3 DNA: TGTGCCAGCATGCAAAGGGCAAGAGGCTATGGCTACACCTTC. It specifies CASMQRARGYGYTF.

This clonotype showed up just once. This sequence joins TRBV3-1 and TRBJ2-7; tentatively, D is TRBD1 or TRBD2 (5 bases each). CDR3 size: 13 residues. The germline V gene encodes CDR1 LGHDT and CDR2 YNNKEL (reference sequence). The V gene lost 4 bases and the J gene lost 2 bases, with 9 bases spanning the gap. The CDR3 loop reads CASSPGRPYEQYF. The CDR3 DNA follows: TGTGCCAGCAGCCCGGGACGACCCTACGAGCAGTACTTC.

CDR3: CASSHSTGSGNTIYF. DNA for the CDR3: TGTGCCAGCAGCCACTCCACCGGCTCTGGAAACACCATATATTTT. The rearrangement links TRBV3-1 to TRBJ1-3; no definite D call. The germline V gene encodes CDR1 LGHDT and CDR2 YNNKEL (reference sequence). The V end lost 3 bases, the J end lost 0 bases, and 9 bases lay between the germline ends. The CDR3 consists of 15 residues.

The chain links TRBV28 to TRBJ2-7; 8 bases agree with TRBD2. The CDR3 length is 15 residues. CDR1 MDHEN and CDR2 SYDVKM come from the germline V gene. V was pared by 6 bases and J by 0 bases, with 7 bases of the junction left unmatched. For the CDR3, the DNA is TGTGCCAGCAGCACCCCGGGACTAGTCTCCTACGAGCAGTACTTC. Its protein is CASSTPGLVSYEQYF.

This clonotype was recorded only once. The genes are TRBV3-1 and TRBJ2-2, with 11 bases aligning to TRBD2. The trim removed 3 bases at V and 2 bases at J, leaving 5 bases unmatched. The CDR3 extends over 17 amino acids. CDR1 is LGHDT, CDR2 YNNKEL, per germline (reference sequence). The CDR3 DNA follows: TGTGCCAGCAGCCAGCACGGACTAGCGGGCAACACCGGGGAGCTGTTTTTT. Encoded protein: CASSQHGLAGNTGELFF. Using reference TRBV3-1 and TRBJ2-2 for the parts outside the CDR3, the full variable domain is DTAVSQTPKYLVTQMGNDKSIKCEQNLGHDTMYWYKQDSKKFLKIMFSYNNKELIINETVPNRFSPKSPDKAHLNLHINSLELGDSAVYFCASSQHGLAGNTGELFFGEGSRLTVL.

The chain joins TRBV5-6 to TRBJ2-5; 9 nucleotides align to TRBD1. V lost 1 base to trimming and J lost 7 bases; unmatched junction nucleotides: 11. The CDR3 spans 16 residues. The germline V gene encodes CDR1 SGHDT and CDR2 YYEEEE. CDR3 bases: TGTGCCAGCAGCTTGTCGCTGGGACAGGGTGTTGGGACCCAGTACTTC. Encoded protein: CASSLSLGQGVGTQYF.

The V call is TRBV12-3 or TRBV12-4, the J call TRBJ1-2; no clear D. V dropped 7 bases and J dropped 7 bases, with 16 bases sitting between them. The CDR3 has 13 residues. The CDR3 reads CASTSGLGGGYTF. The CDR3 DNA reads as TGTGCCAGCACCTCGGGCCTCGGCGGTGGCTACACCTTC.

This chain links TRBV29-1 with TRBJ2-3; TRBD2 aligns across 7 bases. Per the germline V gene, CDR1 is SQVTM and CDR2 is ANQGSEA. The trim removed 4 bases at V and 4 bases at J, leaving 11 bases unmatched. The CDR3 extends over 15 amino acids. The CDR3 DNA sequence: TGCAGCGTTGTTTATAAGGCGGGGGTCTCAGATACGCAGTATTTT. This encodes CSVVYKAGVSDTQYF.

The chain combines TRBV20-1 with TRBJ2-5; possibly TRBD1 for D (6 bases). Germline values: CDR1 DFQATT, CDR2 SNEGSKA (reference sequence). Trimming pared 6 bases from V and 3 bases from J, leaving 20 bases between. This CDR3 region has 15 residues. This chain's CDR3 is CSASGQSWRKETQYF. The DNA for the CDR3 is TGCAGTGCGTCCGGACAGTCTTGGAGGAAAGAGACCCAGTACTTC.

The chain is built from TRBV19 and TRBJ2-7, with D possibly TRBD1 on 6 matching bases. This CDR3 region has 16 residues. V shed 5 bases and J shed 0 bases, with 17 bases lying between them. CDR1 and CDR2 from the germline V gene are LNHDA and SQIVND (reference sequence). The DNA for the CDR3 is TGTGCCAGTAGTCAGGGTTTAGGGGGAACCTCCTACGAGCAGTACTTC. Translated, it gives CASSQGLGGTSYEQYF.

This clonotype occurred once. The CDR3: CASCSLEDTEAFF. The CDR3, as DNA: TGTGCCAGCTGTTCCCTGGAGGACACTGAAGCTTTCTTT. The genes are TRBV2 and TRBJ1-1; D unresolved. V was clipped by 8 bases and J by 3 bases, with 13 bases between them. This CDR3 contains 13 residues. Germline CDR1 and CDR2: SNHLY and FYNNEI.

This chain connects TRBV6-5 to TRBJ1-3, with 10 bases aligning to TRBD1. Germline lookup yields CDR1 MNHEY and CDR2 SVGAGI. Trimming removed 2 bases from V and 4 bases from J; junction bases left unmatched: 8. The CDR3 is 17 residues long. The CDR3 DNA reads TGTGCCAGCAGTTACCAAGCGGGGACAGGGGCCGGAAACACCATATATTTT. Translated, it gives CASSYQAGTGAGNTIYF.

Only one count was recorded for this clonotype. V gene TRBV12-3 or TRBV12-4 combines with J gene TRBJ1-1, with unresolved D. This CDR3 spans 14 amino acids. Trimming removed 2 bases at V and 1 base at J, with 8 bases between. The CDR3 sequence: CASSLYGQNTEAFF. DNA for the CDR3: TGTGCCAGCAGTTTATACGGCCAGAACACTGAAGCTTTCTTT.